This TCR beta chain originates from a study of T cells in Graves' hyperthyroidism and ophthalmopathy. Study-level background: Peripheral blood was taken when the disease was first diagnosed, before any treatment began.

Any patient presenting with uncontrolled infection, other autoimmune disease, pregnancy or lactation was left out. The study based diagnoses on clinical symptoms, serum thyroxine and TRAb, thyroid ultrasound and orbital computed tomography. General study points: Most thyroid clonotypes with frequency above 0.001 were detected in blood.

This clonotype has more than one count but fewer than ten. Its antigen is still unknown. V gave up 5 bases and J gave up 2 bases, with 12 bases separating them. The CDR3 consists of 14 residues. CDR1 is MDHEN and CDR2 is SYDVKM in the germline V gene. The source material, RNA transcripts, was used to amplify TCR beta CDR3 regions. HTBI primers drove first-round RT-PCR of the TCR CDR3. TCRdb re-called the multiplex PCR reads with MiXCR, one entry per CDR3 protein. The sample carries approximately 600,000 distinct CDR3 sequences, around 20% recorded once. Sequenced material: blood. This chain joins TRBV28 and TRBJ1-2; D is unresolved. The sequence was collected from a man aged 25-45 years with Graves' ophthalmopathy. Here the CDR3 reads CASSPRAGNYGYTF. CDR3 nucleotide sequence: TGTGCCAGCAGTCCTAGGGCGGGGAACTATGGCTACACCTTC.